The 30 T cell receptor beta chains in this list originate from one sample, sequenced in a study of T cell responses to AZD1222 COVID-19 vaccine. Repertoires were generated with immunoSEQ multiplex PCR, while TCRdb's copy carries only in-frame clones and drops some. This table has tens of thousands of clones, 70% to 90% appearing once. The source material was peripheral blood, sampled on day 0 of MenACWY control vaccination. These receptors were collected from an adult in good health.

V gene TRBV5-1 combines with J gene TRBJ2-7; no clear D. Germline V lookup: CDR1 SGHRS, CDR2 YFSETQ. V gave up 5 bases and J gave up 2 bases, with 20 bases separating them. This CDR3 region has 16 residues. The CDR3 protein is CASREQKRPTTYEQYF. CDR3 nucleotides: TGCGCCAGCAGGGAGCAAAAACGTCCGACGACCTACGAGCAGTACTTC.

The V call is TRBV24-1, the J call TRBJ1-1; D is ambiguous. This CDR3 comprises 11 residues. Germline loops: CDR1 KGHDR, CDR2 SFDVKD. The V end was cut by 6 bases, the J end by 0 bases, with 1 base between. Here the CDR3 reads CATSLNTEAFF. For the CDR3, the DNA is TGTGCCACCAGTCTGAACACTGAAGCTTTCTTT.

The chain recombines TRBV28 with TRBJ1-1, with a tentative D call TRBD1 (5 bases). V was trimmed by 10 bases and J by 0 bases, leaving 12 bases between them. Germline V gene data show CDR1 as MDHEN and CDR2 as SYDVKM. This CDR3 has 13 amino acids. Here the CDR3 reads CATRGVMNTEAFF. Written as DNA, the CDR3 is TGTGCCACCCGGGGGGTCATGAACACTGAAGCTTTCTTT.

In this sample, this clone turned up once. CDR3 loop: CASSQDRAVTFYGYTF. As DNA, the CDR3 is TGCGCCAGCAGCCAAGATAGGGCAGTCACCTTCTATGGCTACACCTTC. The chain uses TRBV4-3 and TRBJ1-2; D not certain. CDR3 length equals 16 residues. Germline V gene data show CDR1 as LGHNA and CDR2 as YSLEER. V shed 0 bases and J shed 4 bases, with 15 bases lying between them.

The chain employs TRBV11-2 and TRBJ2-3, with TRBD2 identical over 14 bases. Per germline, CDR1 SGHAT and CDR2 FQNNGV. The ends lost 5 bases at V and 4 bases at J; junction bases unmatched: 8. The CDR3 sequence is 17 residues long. The CDR3, as DNA: TGTGCCAGCAGCCGACGACTGACTAGCGGGAGGGCAGATACGCAGTATTTT. Its translation is CASSRRLTSGRADTQYF.

The gene calls are TRBV7-7 and TRBJ1-1; no reliable D call. V was trimmed by 6 bases and J by 0 bases, leaving 8 bases between them. Germline V lookup: CDR1 SSHAT, CDR2 FNYEAQ (reference sequence). The CDR3 contains 13 residues. CDR3 sequence reads: CASSRALNTEAFF. The CDR3 nucleotides are TGTGCCAGCAGTAGAGCACTGAACACTGAAGCTTTCTTT.

CDR3 nucleotide sequence: TGTGCCAGCCAAACGAGGACAGGAGACTACGAGCAGTACTTC. Translation gives CASQTRTGDYEQYF. V and J are TRBV6-5 and TRBJ2-7; 7 positions match TRBD1. The CDR3 contains 14 residues. From germline, CDR1 is MNHEY and CDR2 SVGAGI. V lost 8 bases, J lost 3 bases, and 10 bases stayed unmatched.

The chain has TRBV3-1 (or the pseudogene TRBV3-2) and TRBJ2-3, with D perhaps matching TRBD2 (5 bases). The CDR3 length is 16 residues. The germline gives CDR1 LGHDT, CDR2 YNNKEL (reference sequence). V was cut by 0 bases and J by 3 bases, with 13 bases left in between. This chain's CDR3 is CASSQERARGTDTQYF. In DNA form, the CDR3 reads TGTGCCAGCAGCCAAGAGAGGGCCCGCGGGACAGATACGCAGTATTTT.

The J gene is TRBJ1-1, the V gene TRBV20-1; 7 nucleotides match TRBD1. With V trimmed by 3 bases and J by 2 bases, 9 bases remained unmatched. Germline CDR1 and CDR2: DFQATT and SNEGSKA (reference sequence). The CDR3 consists of 15 residues. This CDR3 reads CSASTRDSRNTEAFF. The CDR3, as DNA: TGCAGTGCTAGTACCCGGGACAGCCGAAACACTGAAGCTTTCTTT.

V is TRBV24-1 and J is TRBJ2-2; D remains ambiguous. The CDR3 is made up of 15 amino acids. The ends were cut back, 1 base at V and 1 base at J, with 6 bases in the middle. Per germline, CDR1 KGHDR and CDR2 SFDVKD. The CDR3 nucleotides read TGTGCCACCAGTGATTTAGGGCAGAACACCGGGGAGCTGTTTTTT. Translating gives CATSDLGQNTGELFF.

The CDR3 DNA reads as TGTGCCTGGAGTGGGACGGATCCCTACGAGCAGTACTTC. It specifies CAWSGTDPYEQYF. The genes are TRBV30 and TRBJ2-7; D is ambiguous. The germline V gene encodes CDR1 GTSNPN and CDR2 SVGIG (reference sequence). With 1 base removed from V and 2 bases from J, the gap between germline ends came to 9 bases. This CDR3 is built from 13 residues.

This chain joins TRBV5-6 and TRBJ2-7; 11 bases are shared with TRBD1. The CDR3 runs to 18 residues. CDR1 is SGHDT and CDR2 is YYEEEE in the germline V gene. V dropped 0 bases and J dropped 7; count of bases not matched to a gene: 15. CDR3 residues: CASSLDGAWGQGVEEQYF. CDR3 DNA sequence: TGTGCCAGCAGCTTGGATGGCGCTTGGGGACAGGGGGTAGAGGAGCAGTACTTC.

J is TRBJ2-3 and V is TRBV9; D is unresolved. V dropped 0 bases and J dropped 2 bases, with 10 bases sitting between them. The CDR3 runs to 15 residues. CDR1 is SGDLS and CDR2 is YYNGEE in the germline V gene. The CDR3 loop reads CASSVVPMTTDTQYF. In DNA, the CDR3 is TGTGCCAGCAGCGTAGTCCCTATGACCACAGATACGCAGTATTTT. Using reference TRBV9 and TRBJ2-3 for the parts outside the CDR3, the full variable domain is DSGVTQTPKHLITATGQRVTLRCSPRSGDLSVYWYQQSLDQGLQFLIQYYNGEERAKGNILERFSAQQFPDLHSELNLSSLELGDSALYFCASSVVPMTTDTQYFGPGTRLTVL.

This clone has more than one count but fewer than ten. CDR3 nucleotide sequence: TGTGCCAGCAGTTACTCGAACGAGCAGTACTTC. As protein: CASSYSNEQYF. V and J are TRBV6-2 or TRBV6-3 and TRBJ2-7; D gene ambiguous. The V end was cut by 0 bases, the J end by 5 bases, with 2 bases between. The CDR3 is 11 amino acids. Looked up from germline, CDR1 is MNHEY and CDR2 is SVGEGT.

The chain is built from TRBV19 and TRBJ2-7, with D perhaps matching TRBD2 (6 bases). V was pared by 7 bases and J by 0 bases, with 19 bases between. This CDR3 is 16 amino acids long. The V gene's germline CDR1 is LNHDA and CDR2 SQIVND (reference sequence). This CDR3 is CASKAKAGTDSYEQYF. As DNA, the CDR3 is TGTGCCAGTAAGGCAAAAGCCGGGACTGACTCCTACGAGCAGTACTTC.

In its sample, this clone was seen a few times. A junction boundary mismatches the germline segment, possibly from a read error. The chain has TRBV29-1 and TRBJ1-2; TRBD1 might be the D (5 bases). The CDR3 sequence is 8 residues long. Germline CDR1 and CDR2: SQVTM and ANQGSEA. Written as DNA, the CDR3 is TGCAGCGTTCCAGGGCCCCTTTTC. It specifies CSVPGPLF.

The chain links TRBV7-2 to TRBJ2-3; D gene uncertain. Trimming took 0 bases from V and 2 from J, leaving 15 bases between them. The length of the CDR3 is 17 residues. CDR1 is SGHTA, CDR2 FQGNSA, per germline. CDR3 bases: TGTGCCAGCAGCTTAGCGACTTTTGTCCTTAACACAGATACGCAGTATTTT. It codes for CASSLATFVLNTDTQYF.

This sequence joins TRBV28 and TRBJ1-5; the D gene is possibly TRBD1 (6 bases). The CDR3 extends over 17 amino acids. Trimming removed 6 bases at V and 2 bases at J, with 20 bases between. Germline V CDR1 and CDR2: MDHEN, SYDVKM. Here the CDR3 reads CASSPLNRASGNQPQHF. The CDR3 region has the DNA TGTGCCAGCAGCCCGCTTAACAGGGCGAGTGGCAATCAGCCCCAGCATTTT.

This clone was recorded a few times. The rearrangement joins TRBV6-2 or TRBV6-3 to TRBJ1-1; maybe TRBD1 (5 bases). Germline lookup yields CDR1 MNHEY and CDR2 SVGEGT. V lost 4 bases and J lost 10, with 7 bases in between. This CDR3 contains 10 residues. Here the CDR3 DNA reads TGTGCCAGCAGTTCAGGGAGAGCTTTCTTT. Its protein is CASSSGRAFF.

The rearrangement uses TRBV28 and TRBJ2-3; D unclear. The CDR3 consists of 12 residues. Germline lookup yields CDR1 MDHEN and CDR2 SYDVKM. The V end lost 8 bases, the J end lost 0 bases, and 6 bases lay between the germline ends. For the CDR3, the DNA is TGTGCCAGCCGGGTCAGCACAGATACGCAGTATTTT. Translation: CASRVSTDTQYF.

This clone showed up just a few times. The V and J genes are TRBV27 and TRBJ2-2; maybe TRBD1 (6 bases). This CDR3 has 15 residues. Germline V gives CDR1 MNHEY, CDR2 SMNVEV (reference sequence). V lost 7 bases to trimming and J lost 4 bases, with 16 bases between them. CDR3 coding DNA: TGTGCCAGCAACCGGGACACCTCGGGCACCGGGGAGCTGTTTTTT. Its protein product is CASNRDTSGTGELFF.

This chain uses TRBV20-1 with TRBJ1-2, with no clear D. This CDR3 contains 11 residues. Germline loops: CDR1 DFQATT, CDR2 SNEGSKA (reference sequence). V shed 4 bases and J shed 4 bases, with 7 bases lying between them. The CDR3 sequence is CSATEGYGYTF. The DNA of the CDR3 is TGCAGTGCTACAGAAGGCTATGGCTACACCTTC.

This clone turned up a few times. The V call is TRBV9, the J call TRBJ1-5, with 8 bases identical to TRBD1. The germline CDR1 and CDR2 sequences are SGDLS and YYNGEE. This CDR3 is built from 15 residues. V shed 3 bases, J shed 4 bases, and the junction held 6 bases outside the gene matches. CDR3 residues: CASSAQGASNQPQHF. The CDR3 region has the DNA TGTGCCAGCAGCGCTCAGGGGGCTTCTAATCAGCCCCAGCATTTT.

In its sample, this clone was seen once. The chain uses TRBV5-4 and TRBJ1-5; D is unclear. The CDR3 runs 17 residues. V shed 4 bases and J shed 0 bases, with 17 bases lying between them. Germline CDR1 is SGHNT and CDR2 is YYREEE (reference sequence). CDR3 sequence: CASSGWTVAYSNQPQHF. The DNA for the CDR3 is TGTGCCAGCAGCGGCTGGACCGTCGCTTATAGCAATCAGCCCCAGCATTTT.

The chain is built from TRBV5-5 and TRBJ2-6; D is ambiguous. V was shortened by 3 bases and J by 0 bases, with 16 bases between the two germline ends. CDR1 is SGHKS, CDR2 YYEKEE, per germline (reference sequence). The CDR3 totals 18 residues. CDR3: CASSSPPEISSGANVLTF. CDR3 DNA: TGTGCCAGCAGCTCCCCCCCCGAGATAAGCTCTGGGGCCAACGTCCTGACTTTC.

V usage is TRBV18 and J usage is TRBJ1-5; D ambiguous. CDR1 and CDR2 from the germline V gene are KGHSH and LQKENI. The germline V and J ends were trimmed by 1 base and 2 bases, with 9 bases remaining between them. The CDR3 has 15 residues. The CDR3, as DNA: TGTGCCAGCTCACCACTGAGGGCAGGCAATCAGCCCCAGCATTTT. Translating it yields CASSPLRAGNQPQHF.

The chain joins TRBV4-3 to TRBJ2-5; TRBD2 agrees at 9 bases. The CDR3 length is 15 residues. Per the germline V gene, CDR1 is LGHNA and CDR2 is YSLEER. Trimming at V came to 4 bases and at J to 3 bases, leaving 6 bases not matched to a gene. The CDR3 reads CASSLQAGGEETQYF. The DNA for the CDR3 is TGCGCCAGCAGCCTACAGGCGGGGGGGGAAGAGACCCAGTACTTC.

The rearrangement joins TRBV11-3 to TRBJ2-2; TRBD2 matches 11 bases. There are 16 residues in the CDR3. CDR1 is SGHNT and CDR2 is YENEEA in the germline V gene. J lost 2 bases, V lost 5 bases, and 4 bases had no gene match. The CDR3 nucleotides read TGTGCCAGCAGCCCGACTAGCGGGACTAACACCGGGGAGCTGTTTTTT. Protein product: CASSPTSGTNTGELFF.

The gene calls are TRBV3-1 (or the pseudogene TRBV3-2) and TRBJ2-3; 11 bases agree with TRBD1. J lost 5 bases, V lost 5 bases, and 6 bases had no gene match. The CDR3 length is 15 residues. From germline, CDR1 is LGHDT and CDR2 YNNKEL (reference sequence). In DNA, the CDR3 is TGTGCCAGCAGCTCTTGGGACAGGGGGGGAGATACGCAGTATTTT. Residues: CASSSWDRGGDTQYF.

The genes are TRBV14 and TRBJ2-7, with D tentatively TRBD1 (6 bases). The V end lost 4 bases, the J end lost 3 bases, and 10 bases lay between the germline ends. The CDR3 has 13 amino acids. Germline loops: CDR1 SGHDN, CDR2 FVKESK. CDR3: CASSPGQYYEQYF. The CDR3 bases are TGTGCCAGCAGCCCTGGACAGTACTACGAGCAGTACTTC.